One and the same sample provided the 8 T cell receptor beta chains below, sequenced in a study of blood T cell repertoires in COVID-19. Only in-frame clones appear in the TCRdb table, and some are missing; sequencing was by immunoSEQ multiplex PCR. The sample has about 99,000 clones, roughly 84% seen once. What was sequenced was peripheral blood. These receptors were obtained from a man in his 70s with active or convalescent COVID-19.

The chain links TRBV9 to TRBJ1-3, with D unclear. Germline assignment: CDR1 SGDLS and CDR2 YYNGEE. This CDR3 is built from 17 residues. Trimming removed 0 bases from V and 0 bases from J, with 13 bases in between. The CDR3 DNA reads TGTGCCAGCAGCGTAGGTGGATTACCAGGCTCTGGAAACACCATATATTTT. Its translation: CASSVGGLPGSGNTIYF.

CDR3 in amino acids: CASRGQLFEKLFF. The CDR3 DNA follows: TGTGCCAGCAGGGGACAATTGTTTGAAAAACTGTTTTTT. The J gene is TRBJ1-4, the V gene TRBV2, with a weak D call TRBD1 (6 bases). V lost 6 bases to trimming and J lost 7 bases, with 12 bases between them. Germline values: CDR1 SNHLY, CDR2 FYNNEI. The CDR3 sequence is 13 residues long.

The V call is TRBV6-6, the J call TRBJ1-6; a possible D gene is TRBD1 (6 bases). Germline V gene sequence: CDR1 MNHNY, CDR2 SVGAGI (reference sequence). The CDR3 totals 15 residues. Trimming removed 7 bases at V and 2 bases at J, with 12 bases between. This CDR3 is CASTIQGTYNSPLHF. CDR3 bases: TGTGCCAGCACCATACAGGGAACCTATAATTCACCCCTCCACTTT.

The gene calls are TRBV18 and TRBJ2-2; 14 bases are shared with TRBD2. CDR1 is KGHSH and CDR2 is LQKENI in the germline V gene. With 3 bases clipped from V and 7 bases from J, the junction kept 13 bases outside the gene matches. The CDR3 length is 19 residues. CDR3 nucleotide sequence: TGTGCCAGCTCACCGACCAGGGGACTAGCGGGGGCCGAACTCGGGGAGCTGTTTTTT. This gives the protein CASSPTRGLAGAELGELFF.

V is TRBV6-1 and J is TRBJ1-4; perhaps TRBD1 as D (6 bases). Trimming pared 4 bases from V and 4 bases from J, leaving 16 bases between. CDR1 and CDR2 (germline): MNHNS, SASEGT. CDR3 size: 16 residues. In nucleotides, the CDR3 is TGTGCCAGCAGTGTCATGGCGGGGGCAGGTAATGAAAAACTGTTTTTT. The encoded protein is CASSVMAGAGNEKLFF.

This clone was detected only a few times. The J gene is TRBJ2-3, the V gene TRBV18; D is ambiguous. V gave up 2 bases and J gave up 0 bases, with 9 bases separating them. Germline loops: CDR1 KGHSH, CDR2 LQKENI. There are 15 residues in the CDR3. DNA for the CDR3: TGTGCCAGCTCACCAGGCCCAGATAGCACAGATACGCAGTATTTT. This translates into CASSPGPDSTDTQYF.

This chain joins TRBV7-6 and TRBJ1-2; D not resolved. The V end was cut by 6 bases, the J end by 2 bases, with 16 bases between. From germline, CDR1 is SGHVS and CDR2 FNYEAQ. The CDR3 has 15 residues. Here the CDR3 DNA reads TGTGCCAGCAGATCCGGAGCGGGAGGGAACTATGGCTACACCTTC. This sequence encodes CASRSGAGGNYGYTF.

The chain joins TRBV19 to TRBJ2-2; D perhaps matches TRBD1 (7 bases). Germline values: CDR1 LNHDA, CDR2 SQIVND (reference sequence). The germline V and J ends were trimmed by 7 bases and 5 bases, with 23 bases remaining between them. The CDR3 sequence is 17 residues long. The CDR3 loop reads CASTRGQVTRGTGELFF. The CDR3 coding sequence is TGTGCCAGTACCCGCGGACAGGTCACGCGGGGAACCGGGGAGCTGTTTTTT.